Each of the 10 T cell receptor beta chains below was sequenced from the same sample in a study of chemoradiotherapy in HPV16-positive cancers (dated by TCRdb to between 2021 and 2022). Library prep was done by the immunoSEQ multiplex PCR assay. TCRdb took over this immuneACCESS table, retaining in-frame rearrangements with V and J assigned. Such tables are incomplete; in checked studies, under half of the missing clones stem from an unresolved V gene, and the remainder is unexplained. This sample lists some 14,000 clones; under 80% were detected once. The leading ten clones occupy around 1.4% of the sample. Collection took place from a patient who underwent chemoradiotherapy. Receptors were obtained from a human donor with HPV-associated anogenital cancer.

The J gene is TRBJ2-1, the V gene TRBV4-3; D is tentatively TRBD1 or TRBD2 (5 bases each). The V gene's germline CDR1 is LGHNA and CDR2 YSLEER. With 6 bases removed from V and 4 bases from J, the gap between germline ends came to 19 bases. This CDR3 has 16 residues. Written as DNA, the CDR3 is TGCGCCAGCAGTCACCGGGGCGTGAGTGGGTACAATGAGCAGTTCTTC. Its translation: CASSHRGVSGYNEQFF.

The chain joins TRBV27 to TRBJ1-6; weak D call: TRBD1 (6 bases). V was pared by 3 bases and J by 4 bases, with 10 bases between. This CDR3 comprises 15 residues. The germline V gene encodes CDR1 MNHEY and CDR2 SMNVEV (reference sequence). The CDR3 DNA reads as TGTGCCAGCAGTTTGGAGACAGGTTATAATTCACCCCTCCACTTT. Translation gives CASSLETGYNSPLHF.

The V and J genes are TRBV11-3 and TRBJ2-3; TRBD2 matches 14 bases. Trimming at V came to 3 bases and at J to 5 bases, leaving 4 bases not matched to a gene. Germline CDR1 SGHNT, CDR2 YENEEA. The CDR3 runs to 16 residues. The CDR3 here is CASSLGLAGELDTQYF. In DNA form, the CDR3 reads TGTGCCAGCAGCTTGGGACTAGCGGGGGAGTTAGATACGCAGTATTTT.

This clone has just one count. V and J are TRBV9 and TRBJ2-2; possibly TRBD2 for D (7 bases). Germline V gene data show CDR1 as SGDLS and CDR2 as YYNGEE. Trimming left V 4 bases short and J 6 bases short, with 25 bases between. The CDR3 runs 18 residues. The CDR3 loop reads CASSRLKRRGGASGELFF. The CDR3 region has the DNA TGTGCCAGCAGCAGACTTAAGCGTAGGGGGGGGGCGTCCGGGGAGCTGTTTTTT.

This clone was recorded once. A read error may account for a junction end that differs from germline. The chain couples TRBV7-7 to TRBJ1-1; no firm D call. This CDR3 has 13 amino acids. From germline, CDR1 is SSHAT and CDR2 FNYEAQ (reference sequence). DNA for the CDR3: TGTGCTAGCAGCTTATCCCAAAACACTGAAGCTTTCTTT. Protein product: CASSLSQNTEAFF.

V gene TRBV5-1 combines with J gene TRBJ1-1, with D possibly TRBD1 on 5 matching bases. The CDR3 length is 17 residues. Between the trimmed V and J ends, which lost 1 base and 5 bases, there was a span of 21 bases. Germline V gives CDR1 SGHRS, CDR2 YFSETQ. The CDR3 coding sequence is TGCGCCAGCAGCTTGATTCAGGGAATCGGCTTCGGAACTGAAGCTTTCTTT. Protein: CASSLIQGIGFGTEAFF.

The chain uses TRBV4-2 and TRBJ1-2; 8 bases line up with TRBD1. Germline V gene data show CDR1 as LGHNA and CDR2 as YNFKEQ. V was pared by 1 base and J by 8 bases, with 9 bases of the junction left unmatched. The CDR3 length is 15 residues. In DNA form, the CDR3 reads TGTGCCAGCAGCCAAGTCAGGGGGCCATCGAGGGGCTACACCTTC. It translates to CASSQVRGPSRGYTF.

V gene TRBV5-1 combines with J gene TRBJ1-5, with D perhaps TRBD1 (5 bases). V gave up 5 bases and J gave up 5 bases, with 17 bases separating them. The CDR3 loop spans 15 amino acids. Per germline, CDR1 SGHRS and CDR2 YFSETQ. CDR3 sequence reads: CASRAGPGGDQPQHF. The CDR3 DNA reads as TGCGCCAGCAGGGCGGGACCGGGGGGTGATCAGCCCCAGCATTTT.

The chain joins TRBV11-3 to TRBJ2-1; the D call may be TRBD1 or TRBD2 (6 bases each). With 1 base removed from V and 5 bases from J, the gap between germline ends came to 9 bases. The CDR3 is made up of 14 amino acids. Germline V gene sequence: CDR1 SGHNT, CDR2 YENEEA. The CDR3 here is CASSLAGAHNEQFF. CDR3 sequence (DNA): TGTGCCAGCAGCTTAGCGGGGGCCCACAATGAGCAGTTCTTC.

The V call is TRBV7-3, the J call TRBJ2-5; TRBD1 or TRBD2 may be the D gene (5 bases each). The CDR3 has 15 amino acids. The V and J ends lost 4 bases and 5 bases respectively, with 17 bases between them. Germline V gives CDR1 SGHTA, CDR2 FQGTGA. The CDR3 loop reads CASSSTGSWGETQYF. The DNA for the CDR3 is TGTGCCAGCAGCTCCACGGGGTCCTGGGGGGAGACCCAGTACTTC.